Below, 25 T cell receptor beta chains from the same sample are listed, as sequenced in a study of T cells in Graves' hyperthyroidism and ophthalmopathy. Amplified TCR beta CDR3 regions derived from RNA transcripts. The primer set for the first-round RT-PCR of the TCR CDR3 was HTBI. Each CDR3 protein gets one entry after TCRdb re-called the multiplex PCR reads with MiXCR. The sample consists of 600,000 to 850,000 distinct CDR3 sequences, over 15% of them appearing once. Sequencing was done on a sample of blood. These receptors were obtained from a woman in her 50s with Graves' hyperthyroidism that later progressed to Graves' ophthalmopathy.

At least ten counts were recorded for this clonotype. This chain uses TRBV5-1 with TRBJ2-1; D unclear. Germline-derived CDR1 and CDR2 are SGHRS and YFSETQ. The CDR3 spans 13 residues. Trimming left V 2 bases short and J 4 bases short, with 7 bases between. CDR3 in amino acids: CASSLEFYNEQFF. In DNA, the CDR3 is TGCGCCAGCAGCTTAGAGTTTTACAATGAGCAGTTCTTC.

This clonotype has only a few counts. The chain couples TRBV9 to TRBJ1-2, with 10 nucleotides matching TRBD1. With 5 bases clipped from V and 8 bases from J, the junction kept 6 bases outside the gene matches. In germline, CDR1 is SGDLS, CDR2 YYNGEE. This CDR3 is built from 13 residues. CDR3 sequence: CASRLTGGWGYTF. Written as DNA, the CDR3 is TGTGCCAGCAGATTGACAGGGGGCTGGGGCTACACCTTC.

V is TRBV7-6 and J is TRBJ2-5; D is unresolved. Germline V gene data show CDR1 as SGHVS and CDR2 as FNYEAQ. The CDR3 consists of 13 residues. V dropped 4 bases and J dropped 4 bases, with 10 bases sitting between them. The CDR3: CASSSELSETQYF. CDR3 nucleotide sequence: TGTGCCAGCAGCTCAGAACTATCAGAGACCCAGTACTTC. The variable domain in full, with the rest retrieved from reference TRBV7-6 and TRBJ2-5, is GAGVSQSPRYKVTKRGQDVALRCDPISGHVSLYWYRQALGQGPEFLTYFNYEAQQDKSGLPNDRFSAERPEGSISTLTIQRTEQRDSAMYRCASSSELSETQYFGPGTRLLVL.

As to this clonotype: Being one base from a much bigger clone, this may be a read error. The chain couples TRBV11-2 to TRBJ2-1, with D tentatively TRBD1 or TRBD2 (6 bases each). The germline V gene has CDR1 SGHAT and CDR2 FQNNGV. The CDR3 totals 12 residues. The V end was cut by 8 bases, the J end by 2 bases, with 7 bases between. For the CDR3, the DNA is TGTGCCAGCGGGGGGCCCTACAATGAGCAGTTCTTC. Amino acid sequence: CASGGPYNEQFF.

CDR3: CASSLGGSSTGRETQYF. In DNA form, the CDR3 reads TGTGCCAGCAGCTTGGGAGGGTCGTCGACAGGGCGGGAGACCCAGTACTTC. The genes are TRBV5-8 and TRBJ2-5; 7 nucleotides match TRBD1. The germline V gene encodes CDR1 SGHTS and CDR2 YDEGEE. After removal of 0 bases from V and 5 bases from J, the junction contained 13 bases not matched to a gene. The CDR3 extends over 17 amino acids. The variable domain in full, completed from reference TRBV5-8 and TRBJ2-5, reads EAGVTQSPTHLIKTRGQQATLRCSPISGHTSVYWYQQALGLGLQFLLWYDEGEERNRGNFPPRFSGRQFPNYSSELNVNALELEDSALYLCASSLGGSSTGRETQYFGPGTRLLVL.

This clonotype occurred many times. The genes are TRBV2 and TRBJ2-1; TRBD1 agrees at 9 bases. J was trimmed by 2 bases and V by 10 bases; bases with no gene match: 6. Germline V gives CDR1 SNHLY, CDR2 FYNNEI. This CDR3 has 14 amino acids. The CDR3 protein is CATRGTGPYNEQFF. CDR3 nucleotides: TGTGCCACAAGAGGGACAGGGCCCTACAATGAGCAGTTCTTC.

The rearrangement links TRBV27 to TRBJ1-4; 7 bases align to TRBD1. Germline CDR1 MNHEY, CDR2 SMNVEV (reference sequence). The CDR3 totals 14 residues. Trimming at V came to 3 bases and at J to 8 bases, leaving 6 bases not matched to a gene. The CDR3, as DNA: TGTGCCAGCAGTTTTCTTGGACAGGCAGAAAAACTGTTTTTT. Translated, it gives CASSFLGQAEKLFF. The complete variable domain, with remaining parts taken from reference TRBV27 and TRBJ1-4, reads EAQVTQNPRYLITVTGKKLTVTCSQNMNHEYMSWYRQDPGLGLRQIYYSMNVEVTDKGDVPEGYKVSRKEKRNFPLILESPSPNQTSLYFCASSFLGQAEKLFFGSGTQLSVL.

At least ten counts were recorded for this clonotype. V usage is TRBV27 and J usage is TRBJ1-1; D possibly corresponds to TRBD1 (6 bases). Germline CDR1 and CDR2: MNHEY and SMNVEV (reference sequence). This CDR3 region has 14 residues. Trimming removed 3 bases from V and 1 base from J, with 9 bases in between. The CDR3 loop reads CASSFGTSNTEAFF. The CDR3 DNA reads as TGTGCCAGCAGTTTCGGGACATCGAACACTGAAGCTTTCTTT.

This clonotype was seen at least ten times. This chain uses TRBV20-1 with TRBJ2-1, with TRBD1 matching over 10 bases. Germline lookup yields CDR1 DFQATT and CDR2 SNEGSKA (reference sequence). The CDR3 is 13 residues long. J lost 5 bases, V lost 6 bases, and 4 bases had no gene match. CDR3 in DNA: TGCAGTGCCACGGGACAGGGGAACAATGAGCAGTTCTTC. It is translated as CSATGQGNNEQFF.

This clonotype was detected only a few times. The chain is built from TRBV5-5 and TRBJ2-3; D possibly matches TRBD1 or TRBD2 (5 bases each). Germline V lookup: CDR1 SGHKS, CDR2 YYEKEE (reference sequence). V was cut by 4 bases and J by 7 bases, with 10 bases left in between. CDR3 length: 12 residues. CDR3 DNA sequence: TGTGCCAGCAGCCGGGACCGAAATACGCAGTATTTT. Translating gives CASSRDRNTQYF.

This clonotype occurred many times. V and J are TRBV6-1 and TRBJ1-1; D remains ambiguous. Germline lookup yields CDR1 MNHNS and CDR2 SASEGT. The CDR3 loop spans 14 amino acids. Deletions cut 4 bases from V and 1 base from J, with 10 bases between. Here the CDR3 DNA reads TGTGCCAGCAGTGGGGTAGGGTCGAACACTGAAGCTTTCTTT. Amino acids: CASSGVGSNTEAFF.

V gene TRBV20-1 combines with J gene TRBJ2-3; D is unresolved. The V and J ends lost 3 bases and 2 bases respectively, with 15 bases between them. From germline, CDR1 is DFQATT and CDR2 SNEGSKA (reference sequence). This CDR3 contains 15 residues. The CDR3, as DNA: TGCAGTGCTAGGCCCTCTTCTAGGATCACAGATACGCAGTATTTT. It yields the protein CSARPSSRITDTQYF.

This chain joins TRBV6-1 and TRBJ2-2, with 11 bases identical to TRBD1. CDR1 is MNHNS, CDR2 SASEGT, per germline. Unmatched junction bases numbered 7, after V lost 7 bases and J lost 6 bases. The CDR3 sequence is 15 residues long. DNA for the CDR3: TGTGCCAGCAATATTCGGACAGGGGGCTCCGGGGAGCTGTTTTTT. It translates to CASNIRTGGSGELFF.

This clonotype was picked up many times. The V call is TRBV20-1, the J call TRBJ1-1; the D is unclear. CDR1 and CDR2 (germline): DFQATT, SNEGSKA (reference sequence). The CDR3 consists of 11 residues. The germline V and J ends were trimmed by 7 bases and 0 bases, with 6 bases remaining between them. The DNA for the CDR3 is TGCAGTGTTGACATGAACACTGAAGCTTTCTTT. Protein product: CSVDMNTEAFF.

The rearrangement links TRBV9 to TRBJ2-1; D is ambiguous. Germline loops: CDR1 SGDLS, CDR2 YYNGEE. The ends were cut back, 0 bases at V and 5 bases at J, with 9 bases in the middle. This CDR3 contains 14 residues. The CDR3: CASSVVQEDNEQFF. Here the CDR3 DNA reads TGTGCCAGCAGCGTAGTGCAAGAGGACAATGAGCAGTTCTTC.

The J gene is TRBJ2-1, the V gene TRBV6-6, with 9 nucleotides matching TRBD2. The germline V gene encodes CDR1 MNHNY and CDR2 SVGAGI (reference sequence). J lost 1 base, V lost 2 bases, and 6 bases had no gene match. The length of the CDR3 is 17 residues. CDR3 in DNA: TGTGCCAGCAGTTACGGAGGAGCGGGGGGTTCCTACAATGAGCAGTTCTTC. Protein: CASSYGGAGGSYNEQFF.

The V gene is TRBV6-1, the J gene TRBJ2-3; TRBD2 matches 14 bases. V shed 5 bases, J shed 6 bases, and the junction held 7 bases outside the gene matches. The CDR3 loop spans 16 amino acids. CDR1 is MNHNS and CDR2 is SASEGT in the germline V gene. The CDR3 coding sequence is TGTGCCAGCAGTCCCCGACTAGCGGGGGGGCCTGATACGCAGTATTTT. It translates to CASSPRLAGGPDTQYF.

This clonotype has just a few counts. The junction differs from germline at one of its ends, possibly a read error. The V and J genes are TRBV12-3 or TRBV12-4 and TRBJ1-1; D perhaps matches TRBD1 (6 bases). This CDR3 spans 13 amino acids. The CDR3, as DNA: TGTGCCAGCAGTCCGGACAGAGCGCCTGAAGCCTTCTTT. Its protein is CASSPDRAPEAFF.

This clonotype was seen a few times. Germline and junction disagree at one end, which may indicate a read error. The CDR3 is CAGSPRGVAYGYTF. The CDR3 region has the DNA TGTGCCGGCAGCCCTCGGGGGGTGGCGTATGGCTACACCTTC. The gene calls are TRBV7-2 and TRBJ1-2, with D possibly TRBD1 on 5 matching bases. There are 14 residues in the CDR3. Germline CDR1 is SGHTA and CDR2 is FQGNSA.

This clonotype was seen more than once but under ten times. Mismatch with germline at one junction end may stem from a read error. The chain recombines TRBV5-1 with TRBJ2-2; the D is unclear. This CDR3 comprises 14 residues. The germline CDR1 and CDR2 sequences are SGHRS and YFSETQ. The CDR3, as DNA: TGCGCCAGCAGCAAATTTACGAATACCGGGGAGCTGTTTTTT. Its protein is CASSKFTNTGELFF.

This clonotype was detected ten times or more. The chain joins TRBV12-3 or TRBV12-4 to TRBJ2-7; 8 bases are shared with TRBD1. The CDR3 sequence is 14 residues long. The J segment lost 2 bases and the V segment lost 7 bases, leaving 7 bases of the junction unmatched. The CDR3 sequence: CASTDRGQTYEQYF. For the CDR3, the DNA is TGTGCCAGCACCGACAGGGGTCAGACCTACGAGCAGTACTTC.

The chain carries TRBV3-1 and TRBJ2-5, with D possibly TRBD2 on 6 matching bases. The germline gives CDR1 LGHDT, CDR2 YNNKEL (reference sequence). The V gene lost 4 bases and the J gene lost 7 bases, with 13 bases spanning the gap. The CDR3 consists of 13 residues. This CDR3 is CASSLTEEGTQYF. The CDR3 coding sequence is TGTGCCAGCAGCCTCACAGAGGAGGGGACCCAGTACTTC.

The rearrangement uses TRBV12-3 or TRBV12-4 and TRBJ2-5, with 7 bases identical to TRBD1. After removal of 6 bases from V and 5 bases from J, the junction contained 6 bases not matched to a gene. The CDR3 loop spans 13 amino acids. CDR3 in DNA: TGTGCCAGCAGGAACAGGGGTTTCGAGACCCAGTACTTC. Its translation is CASRNRGFETQYF.

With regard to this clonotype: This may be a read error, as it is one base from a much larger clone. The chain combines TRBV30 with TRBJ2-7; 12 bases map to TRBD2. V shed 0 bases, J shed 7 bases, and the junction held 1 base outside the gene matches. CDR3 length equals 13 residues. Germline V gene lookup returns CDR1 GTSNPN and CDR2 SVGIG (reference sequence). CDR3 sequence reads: CAWSVLAGGEQYF. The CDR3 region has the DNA TGTGCCTGGAGTGTCCTAGCGGGGGGGGAGCAGTACTTC.

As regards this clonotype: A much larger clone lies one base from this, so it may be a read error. CDR3 in DNA: TGTGCCAACAGAGGGACAGGAAAGAGCTCCTACAATGAGCAGTTCTTC. It specifies CANRGTGKSSYNEQFF. The gene calls are TRBV6-1 and TRBJ2-1; 8 bases match TRBD1. The CDR3 consists of 16 residues. The V and J ends lost 10 bases and 0 bases, in that order; junction bases with no gene match: 11. From germline, CDR1 is MNHNS and CDR2 SASEGT.